The subject of this entry is one T cell receptor (beta chain). Its antigen is still unknown. The data were obtained in a study of lymphopenia after photon versus proton radiotherapy. Assay used: immunoSEQ multiplex PCR; TCRdb lists only in-frame clones, some missing. This table has some 33,000 clones, 85% to 90% appearing once. Whole-study results and caveats: Better survival with proton therapy was suggested as possible, not demonstrated. Larger post-nadir TCR diversity loss correlated inversely with survival in deceased patients. After lymphocyte nadir, photon-treated repertoires showed oligoclonal expansion, especially CD8+ Temra. Photon-treated patients lost naive T cells and TCR diversity; proton-treated stayed stable.

This CDR3 spans 14 amino acids. Trimming shortened V by 4 bases and J by 3 bases, and 11 bases separated the two germline ends. Germline V gene lookup returns CDR1 SGHTA and CDR2 FQGTGA. This chain links TRBV7-3 with TRBJ2-3; the D is unclear. This receptor was obtained from a woman in her 50s with pancreatic cancer. The sequences come from peripheral blood, collected from a patient treated with photon-based radiotherapy. CDR3 protein: CASSSSYGTDTQYF. CDR3 bases: TGTGCCAGCAGCTCATCTTATGGGACAGATACGCAGTATTTT.